This is a list of T cell receptor beta chains from one sample in a study of CD8 T cells in ankylosing spondylitis. TCRdb recomputed calls from the 5' RACE reads with MiXCR, one row per CDR3 protein. The sample consists of 200,000 to 250,000 distinct CDR3 sequences, 9.5% to 12% of them appearing once. Material for sequencing was blood, either unsorted or a sorted T cell fraction (not recorded which). The receptors shown here come from a male donor with ankylosing spondylitis or in good health (not recorded which). Both conserved end residues are part of each CDR3. D genes are given only for firm matches. Not every row has a clone size; where given, it reads once, few, many or a size class.

CDR3 length | D gene | J gene | clone size | V gene | CDR3 DNA | CDR3 protein
13 | - | TRBJ2-7 | many | TRBV7-9 | TGTGCCAGCAGCCCTAAGGGACCATACGAGCAGTACTTC | CASSPKGPYEQYF
15 | TRBD1 | TRBJ2-7 | - | TRBV18 | TGTGCCAGCTCACGAGACAGGGGGACTTCTAACGAGCAGTACTTC | CASSRDRGTSNEQYF
14 | - | TRBJ1-1 | few | TRBV6-1 | TGTGCCAGCATCGGTTCAAGATTTTTGACTGAAGCTTTCTTT | CASIGSRFLTEAFF
12 | - | TRBJ1-2 | - | TRBV27 | TGTGCCACACTCTCAGCCAAGGGTGGCTACACCTTC | CATLSAKGGYTF
17 | - | TRBJ2-2 | - | TRBV28 | TGTGCCAGCAGTTTCCCGTCGGGGGAGATAGACACCGGGGAGCTGTTTTTT | CASSFPSGEIDTGELFF
14 | TRBD2 | TRBJ2-7 | many | TRBV20-1 | TGCAGTGCTGCCCCCGGGACTAGCTACTACGAGCAGTACTTC | CSAAPGTSYYEQYF
13 | - | TRBJ2-7 | many | TRBV5-1 | TGCGCCAGCAGCTTGGACTTAGCGAACGAGCAGTACTTC | CASSLDLANEQYF
13 | - | TRBJ2-3 | many | TRBV7-9 | TGTGCCAGCACCTCCCCCGAGCTAGATACGCAGTATTTT | CASTSPELDTQYF
13 | - | TRBJ2-7 | many | TRBV20-1 | TGCAGTGCTAGTCTCGACAACTCCTACGAGCAGTACTTC | CSASLDNSYEQYF
15 | TRBD1 | TRBJ1-5 | many | TRBV12-5 | TGTGCTAGTGGTTTAGGGACAGGGAATATACAGCCCCAGCATTTT | CASGLGTGNIQPQHF
17 | - | TRBJ1-3 | many | TRBV4-1 | TGCGCCAGCAGCCAAGTCGGGTCGATCGGCTCTGGAAACACCATATATTTT | CASSQVGSIGSGNTIYF
16 | - | TRBJ2-7 | - | TRBV29-1 | TGCAGCGTTGAAGTGGGTCTGGGGGCGATGTACAACGAGCAGTACTTC | CSVEVGLGAMYNEQYF
11 | TRBD2 | TRBJ2-1 | few | TRBV29-1 | TGCAGCGTCGGGACTAGCGGCGAGCAGTTCTTC | CSVGTSGEQFF
13 | - | TRBJ2-3 | few | TRBV10-3 | TGTGCCATCAGGGGTGGCGGCACAGATACGCAGTATTTT | CAIRGGGTDTQYF
18 | - | TRBJ1-5 | - | TRBV3-1 | TGTGCCAGCAGCCAAGACTATCCACGGGACGGGGGCAATCAGCCCCAGCATTTT | CASSQDYPRDGGNQPQHF
15 | - | TRBJ1-1 | few | TRBV10-3 | TGTGCCATCAGTGAGTCTCGTCTCCTGGGGTGGGAAGCTTTCTTT | CAISESRLLGWEAFF
16 | - | TRBJ2-3 | many | TRBV3-1 | TGTGCCAGCAGCCAAGATGGTTACGCCTCCACAGATACGCAGTATTTT | CASSQDGYASTDTQYF
15 | - | TRBJ2-2 | many | TRBV5-1 | TGCGCCAGCAGCTTGGCACAGGCGAACACCGGGGAGCTGTTTTTT | CASSLAQANTGELFF
13 | TRBD1 | TRBJ1-5 | - | TRBV6-1 | TGTGCCAGCAGGACAGGGGGGAATCAGCCCCAGCATTTT | CASRTGGNQPQHF
14 | TRBD1 | TRBJ2-7 | many | TRBV5-6 | TGTGCCAGCAGCTTCCCAGGGGGATCCTACGAGCAGTACTTC | CASSFPGGSYEQYF
16 | - | TRBJ2-7 | many | TRBV2 | TGTGCCAGCACACCGCGCCGACAAGGGGAGACCTACGAGCAGTACTTC | CASTPRRQGETYEQYF
18 | TRBD2 | TRBJ2-3 | - | TRBV5-6 | TGTGCCAGCAGCAGGGGACTAGCGGAAAGGGGCTCAGCAGATACGCAGTATTTT | CASSRGLAERGSADTQYF
17 | TRBD2 | TRBJ2-3 | - | TRBV7-9 | TGTGCCAGCAGCCGCCCCGGGACTAGCGGTATCGGAGATACGCAGTATTTT | CASSRPGTSGIGDTQYF
14 | - | TRBJ2-2 | many | TRBV20-1 | TGCAGTGCTACCCCCGGCAGGGCTCCTGGGGAGCTGTTTTTT | CSATPGRAPGELFF
14 | - | TRBJ2-7 | many | TRBV4-2 | TGTGCCAGCAGCCAAGACGGTAGCTCCTACGAGCAGTACTTC | CASSQDGSSYEQYF
14 | - | TRBJ2-7 | many | TRBV15 | TGTGCCACCAGCAGAGGGGCTGGACCCTACGAGCAGTACTTC | CATSRGAGPYEQYF
15 | TRBD2 | TRBJ2-5 | many | TRBV20-1 | TGCAGTGCTAGTAGCGCCATGACTAGCGGGGTTACCCAGTACTTC | CSASSAMTSGVTQYF
13 | - | TRBJ1-2 | many | TRBV20-1 | TGCAGTGCTGGACGGCGGGGTCGCTATGGCTACACCTTC | CSAGRRGRYGYTF
13 | - | TRBJ2-7 | many | TRBV29-1 | TGCAGCGTTGAAGAGCCAAGTGGCTACGAGCAGTACTTC | CSVEEPSGYEQYF
15 | TRBD2 | TRBJ2-5 | many | TRBV7-3 | TGTGCCAGCAGTCACAACGGGGGGGGCGGGGAGACCCAGTACTTC | CASSHNGGGGETQYF
15 | - | TRBJ2-2 | - | TRBV5-1 | TGCGCCAGCTCCCCCGAGGCACGGAGCGGCGGGGAGCTGTTTTTT | CASSPEARSGGELFF
14 | - | TRBJ2-2 | many | TRBV6-5 | TGTGCCAGCAGTTACTCGATCGAAGCCGGGGAGCTGTTTTTT | CASSYSIEAGELFF
14 | TRBD1 | TRBJ2-7 | many | TRBV12-3/TRBV12-4 | TGTGCCAGCAGTTTCACCGGGACAGGCTACGAGCAGTACTTC | CASSFTGTGYEQYF
18 | - | TRBJ2-1 | many | TRBV5-1 | TGCGCCAGCAGCTTGACCGGACTAATGCCCCCCAACTTGTTCGAGCAGTTCTTC | CASSLTGLMPPNLFEQFF
11 | - | TRBJ2-5 | many | TRBV20-1 | TGCAGTGCTACTTGGGGGGAGACCCAGTACTTC | CSATWGETQYF
14 | - | TRBJ2-6 | many | TRBV7-2 | TGTGCCAGCAGTCGCCGCTCTGGGGCCAACGTCCTGACTTTC | CASSRRSGANVLTF
13 | - | TRBJ2-3 | many | TRBV7-8 | TGTGCCAGCAGCCCTCCAAACCGGGATACGCAGTATTTT | CASSPPNRDTQYF
14 | - | TRBJ2-3 | - | TRBV11-2 | TGTGCCAGCAGCGGGGTCCTAAGCACAGATACGCAGTATTTT | CASSGVLSTDTQYF
15 | - | TRBJ2-5 | many | TRBV7-3 | TGTGCCAGCAGCTTAGTCGGTGGACAGCAAGAGACCCAGTACTTC | CASSLVGGQQETQYF
15 | TRBD1 | TRBJ1-1 | many | TRBV29-1 | TGCAGCTCGACACAGGGGGCGAGCCCGGGAACTGAAGCTTTCTTT | CSSTQGASPGTEAFF
13 | - | TRBJ2-5 | many | TRBV20-1 | TGCAGTGCTCGGAACGGGGCTGGGGAGACCCAGTACTTC | CSARNGAGETQYF
14 | - | TRBJ2-7 | many | TRBV27 | TGTGCCAGCAGCCCGTCCCGGGACAACTACGAGCAGTACTTC | CASSPSRDNYEQYF
16 | TRBD2 | TRBJ2-2 | - | TRBV19 | TGTGCCAGTAGTATAGGAGACTTAGCGGGGACCGGGGAGCTGTTTTTT | CASSIGDLAGTGELFF
14 | - | TRBJ2-1 | - | TRBV7-8 | TGTGCCAGCAGCTCGGGACTTTACTACAATGAGCAGTTCTTC | CASSSGLYYNEQFF
15 | TRBD2 | TRBJ2-5 | many | TRBV3-1 | TGTGCCAGCAGTCTCTCGGCTAGCGGCCACGAGACCCAGTACTTC | CASSLSASGHETQYF
13 | - | TRBJ2-5 | many | TRBV12-3/TRBV12-4 | TGTGCCAGCAGTTCTGAGTACCAAGAGACCCAGTACTTC | CASSSEYQETQYF